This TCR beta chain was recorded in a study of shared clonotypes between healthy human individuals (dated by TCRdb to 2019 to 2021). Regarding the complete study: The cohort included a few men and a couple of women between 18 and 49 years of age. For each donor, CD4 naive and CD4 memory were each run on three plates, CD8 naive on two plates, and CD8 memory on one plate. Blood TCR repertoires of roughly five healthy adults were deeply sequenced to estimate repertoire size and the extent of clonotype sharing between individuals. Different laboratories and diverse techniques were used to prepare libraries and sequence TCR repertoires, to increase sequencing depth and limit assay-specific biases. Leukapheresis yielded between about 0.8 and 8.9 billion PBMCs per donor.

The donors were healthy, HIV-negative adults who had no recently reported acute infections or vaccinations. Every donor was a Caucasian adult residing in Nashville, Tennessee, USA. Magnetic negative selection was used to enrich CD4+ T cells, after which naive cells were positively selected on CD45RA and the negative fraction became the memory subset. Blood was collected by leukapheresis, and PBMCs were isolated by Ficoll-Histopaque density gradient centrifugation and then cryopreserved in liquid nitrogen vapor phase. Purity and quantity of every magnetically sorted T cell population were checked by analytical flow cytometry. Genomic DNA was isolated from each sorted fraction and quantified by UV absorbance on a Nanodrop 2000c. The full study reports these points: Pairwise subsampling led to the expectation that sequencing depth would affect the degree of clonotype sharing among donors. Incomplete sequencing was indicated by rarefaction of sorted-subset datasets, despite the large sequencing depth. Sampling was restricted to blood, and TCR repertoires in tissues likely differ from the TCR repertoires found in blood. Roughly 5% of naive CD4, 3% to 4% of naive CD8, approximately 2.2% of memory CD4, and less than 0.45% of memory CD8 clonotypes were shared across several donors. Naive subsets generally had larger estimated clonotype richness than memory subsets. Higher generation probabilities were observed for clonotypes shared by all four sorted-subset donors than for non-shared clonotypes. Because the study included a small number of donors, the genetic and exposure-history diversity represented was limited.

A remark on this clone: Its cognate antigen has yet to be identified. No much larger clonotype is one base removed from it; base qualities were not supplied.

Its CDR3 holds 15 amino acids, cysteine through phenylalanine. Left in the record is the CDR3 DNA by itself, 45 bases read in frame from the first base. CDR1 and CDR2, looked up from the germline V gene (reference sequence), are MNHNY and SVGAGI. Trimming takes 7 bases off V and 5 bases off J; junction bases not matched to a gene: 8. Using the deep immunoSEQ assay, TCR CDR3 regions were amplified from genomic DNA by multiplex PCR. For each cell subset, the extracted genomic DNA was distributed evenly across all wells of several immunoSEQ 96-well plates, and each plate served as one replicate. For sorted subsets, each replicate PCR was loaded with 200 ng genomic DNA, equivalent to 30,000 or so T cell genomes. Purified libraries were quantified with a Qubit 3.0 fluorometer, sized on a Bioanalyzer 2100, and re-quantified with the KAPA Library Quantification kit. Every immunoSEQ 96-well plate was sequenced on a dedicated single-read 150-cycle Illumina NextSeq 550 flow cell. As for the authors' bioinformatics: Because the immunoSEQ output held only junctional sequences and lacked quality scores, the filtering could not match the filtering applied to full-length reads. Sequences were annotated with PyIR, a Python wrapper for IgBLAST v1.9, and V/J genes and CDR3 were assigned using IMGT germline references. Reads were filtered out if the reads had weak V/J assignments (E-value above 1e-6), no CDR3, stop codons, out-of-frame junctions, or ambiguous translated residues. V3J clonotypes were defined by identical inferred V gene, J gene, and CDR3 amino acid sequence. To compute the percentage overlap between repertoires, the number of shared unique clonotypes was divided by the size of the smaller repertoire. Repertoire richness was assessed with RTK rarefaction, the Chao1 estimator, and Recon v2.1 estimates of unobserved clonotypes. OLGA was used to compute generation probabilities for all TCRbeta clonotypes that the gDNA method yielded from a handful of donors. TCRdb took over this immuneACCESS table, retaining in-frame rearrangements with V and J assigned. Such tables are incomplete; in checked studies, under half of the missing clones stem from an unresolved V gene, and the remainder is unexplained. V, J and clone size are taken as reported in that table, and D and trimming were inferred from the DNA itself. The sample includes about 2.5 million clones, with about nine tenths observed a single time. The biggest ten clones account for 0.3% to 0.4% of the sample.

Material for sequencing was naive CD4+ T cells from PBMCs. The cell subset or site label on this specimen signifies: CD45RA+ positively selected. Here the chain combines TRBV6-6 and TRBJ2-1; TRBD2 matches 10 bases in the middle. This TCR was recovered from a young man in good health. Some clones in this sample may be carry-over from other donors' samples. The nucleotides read TGTGCCAGCAACCAGCGGGAGGGGGGGCACAATGAGCAGTTCTTC. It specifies CASNQREGGHNEQFF.